The entry that follows covers one TCR beta chain sequence. Its antigen remains unidentified. The entry originates in a study of vaccination effects on CD4 cells after COVID-19. The overall study: Post-vaccine draws lagged the second dose by a median of 72 days.

Germline CDR1 is MDHEN and CDR2 is SYDVKM. The CDR3 is 14 amino acids. V gave up 2 bases and J gave up 7 bases, with 14 bases separating them. Clones were sequenced by immunoSEQ multiplex PCR, and TCRdb holds only the in-frame ones, with some missing. The repertoire holds around 25,000 clones, approximately 79% seen once, with roughly 6% in the top ten. Expansion of antigen-specific CD4+ T cells with viral peptide pools was carried out by the ViraFEST assay before sequencing. Culturing for 10 to 11 days preceded CD4+ T cell isolation. Each person got two doses of an mRNA SARS-CoV-2 vaccine, BNT162b2 or mRNA-1273. Both day 3 and day 7 saw half the medium replaced with IL-2 medium. Study findings and constraints: Clones from infection and from vaccination both contracted markedly late after vaccination.

V is TRBV28 and J is TRBJ1-1; D perhaps matches TRBD1 (5 bases). The material was CD4+ T cells from PBMCs cultured with SARS-CoV-2 spike peptides, obtained after COVID-19 vaccination. This receptor was taken from a human donor who received a COVID-19 vaccine. Some clones in this sample may be carry-over from other donors' samples. The CDR3 protein is CASSLARVTVEAFF. The CDR3 bases are TGTGCCAGCAGTTTAGCAAGGGTGACAGTTGAAGCTTTCTTT.